The present T cell receptor (beta chain) was sequenced within a study of a mutant IDH1 vaccine in newly diagnosed glioma. To note about this clone: Its specificity is not known.

Per the germline V gene, CDR1 is SGHTA and CDR2 is FQGNSA. V was shortened by 1 base and J by 4 bases, with 8 bases between the two germline ends. The CDR3 is 14 residues long. The time point denotes: week 47, end of study. Alongside topical imiquimod, each dose of vaccine comprised 300 ug of mutant IDH1 20-mer peptide. Here immunoSEQ multiplex PCR was the method, and the copy in TCRdb shows in-frame clones only, minus some. This sample yields tens of thousands of clones, of which about 71% are seen a single time; 5% to 6.5% belongs to the top ten. The receptor was isolated from a man aged 50 or older with glioma. This specimen was PBMCs, taken from a glioma patient whose treatment included an IDH1 peptide vaccine. This chain connects TRBV7-2 to TRBJ1-3; D gene ambiguous. The CDR3 loop is CASSLGSAGNTIYF. In nucleotides, the CDR3 is TGTGCCAGCAGCTTAGGATCGGCCGGAAACACCATATATTTT.